The 18 T cell receptor beta chains reported below all come from one sample, sequenced in a study of blood T cell repertoires in COVID-19. The protocol was immunoSEQ multiplex PCR, while the TCRdb copy is restricted to in-frame clones and leaves out a portion. The repertoire holds about 87,000 clones, more than 70% seen once, with 7% to 8% in the top ten. The specimen was peripheral blood. The origin of the receptors is a human donor with acute or convalescent COVID-19. The donor label of this sample is uncertain.

Worth noting for this clone: Other nucleotide sequences in the sample specify the same CDR3. V and J are TRBV3-1 (or the pseudogene TRBV3-2) and TRBJ2-7; maybe TRBD2 (5 bases). The CDR3 runs 14 residues. From germline, CDR1 is LGHDT and CDR2 YNNKEL (reference sequence). V lost 6 bases and J lost 4, with 16 bases in between. CDR3 loop: CASRSSGLQYEQYF. The CDR3 DNA is TGTGCCAGCAGATCTTCGGGGTTACAGTACGAGCAGTACTTC.

This chain uses TRBV6-1 with TRBJ1-2; D is perhaps TRBD1 (5 bases). V was pared by 3 bases and J by 2 bases, with 10 bases between. Germline V gives CDR1 MNHNS, CDR2 SASEGT. The CDR3 spans 14 residues. For the CDR3, the DNA is TGTGCCAGCAGTGACAGGGCGGAGAACTATGGCTACACCTTC. Its protein product is CASSDRAENYGYTF.

V and J are TRBV11-3 and TRBJ2-2, with 11 bases identical to TRBD2. V lost 6 bases to trimming and J lost 4 bases; unmatched junction nucleotides: 4. CDR3 size: 15 residues. From germline, CDR1 is SGHNT and CDR2 YENEEA. The CDR3 nucleotides read TGTGCCAGCAGTCCGCTAGCGGGAGGCACCGGGGAGCTGTTTTTT. It yields the protein CASSPLAGGTGELFF.

This clone was picked up one time. The CDR3 sequence: CASSFGDLRGGTDTQYF. The CDR3 DNA reads TGTGCCAGCAGCTTTGGGGATCTGCGGGGTGGCACAGATACGCAGTATTTT. V gene TRBV7-9 combines with J gene TRBJ2-3; possibly TRBD2 for D (6 bases). The ends were cut back, 3 bases at V and 1 base at J, with 17 bases in the middle. The germline gives CDR1 SEHNR, CDR2 FQNEAQ (reference sequence). This CDR3 is 17 amino acids long.

The chain has TRBV6-2 or TRBV6-3 and TRBJ2-3; 8 bases are a match to TRBD2. Germline V gene data show CDR1 as MNHEY and CDR2 as SVGEGT. The V gene end was trimmed by 5 bases and the J gene end by 7 bases; junction bases not matched to a gene: 17. The CDR3 is 17 residues long. CDR3 nucleotide sequence: TGTGCCAGCAGTGCCGATAGCGGGGCTGTAGGGAGCAATACGCAGTATTTT. As protein: CASSADSGAVGSNTQYF.

The chain carries TRBV7-8 and TRBJ2-3; D ambiguous. V lost 1 base to trimming and J lost 0 bases, with 8 bases between them. Looked up from germline, CDR1 is SGHVS and CDR2 is FQNEAQ. The CDR3 is 15 amino acids. CDR3 in amino acids: CASSLGELSTDTQYF. The CDR3 DNA sequence: TGTGCCAGCAGCTTAGGTGAGCTTAGCACAGATACGCAGTATTTT.

V usage is TRBV19 and J usage is TRBJ2-7; no clear D gene. Germline lookup yields CDR1 LNHDA and CDR2 SQIVND (reference sequence). V lost 4 bases to trimming and J lost 0 bases, with 7 bases between them. This CDR3 spans 13 amino acids. CDR3 residues: CASSKQSSYEQYF. For the CDR3, the DNA is TGTGCCAGTAGTAAACAGAGCTCCTACGAGCAGTACTTC.

V is TRBV9 and J is TRBJ1-2; 10 bases map to TRBD1. The CDR3 is 15 amino acids. The V segment lost 3 bases and the J segment 5 bases; nucleotides outside the gene matches: 7. Per the germline V gene, CDR1 is SGDLS and CDR2 is YYNGEE. DNA for the CDR3: TGTGCCAGCAGCGCCGGACAGGGGGATTTTTATGGCTACACCTTC. Protein sequence: CASSAGQGDFYGYTF.

The chain employs TRBV6-2 or TRBV6-3 and TRBJ2-3; 11 nucleotides line up with TRBD1. The CDR3 totals 16 residues. CDR1 and CDR2 from the germline V gene are MNHEY and SVGEGT. Trimming removed 0 bases from V and 6 bases from J; junction bases left unmatched: 5. The CDR3 sequence: CASSYSGQGAQDTQYF. The DNA of the CDR3 is TGTGCCAGCAGTTACTCCGGACAGGGGGCGCAGGATACGCAGTATTTT.

The chain joins TRBV28 to TRBJ2-5, with 7 bases matching TRBD1. The CDR3 consists of 15 residues. CDR1 MDHEN and CDR2 SYDVKM come from the germline V gene. With 5 bases clipped from V and 4 bases from J, the junction kept 10 bases outside the gene matches. In DNA form, the CDR3 reads TGTGCCAGCAGTACTACCGGGACAGAATCAGAGACCCAGTACTTC. It specifies CASSTTGTESETQYF.

The chain has TRBV2 and TRBJ2-5, with 10 bases that match TRBD2. CDR3 length: 15 residues. CDR1 SNHLY and CDR2 FYNNEI come from the germline V gene. J gave up 5 bases and V 6 bases, and 9 bases lay outside the gene matches. CDR3 region: CASSTAGGPGETQYF. As DNA, the CDR3 is TGTGCCAGCAGCACAGCGGGGGGGCCAGGGGAGACCCAGTACTTC. The entire variable domain, with the rest obtained from reference TRBV2 and TRBJ2-5, is as follows: EPEVTQTPSHQVTQMGQEVILRCVPISNHLYFYWYRQILGQKVEFLVSFYNNEISEKSEIFDDQFSVERPDGSNFTLKIRSTKLEDSAMYFCASSTAGGPGETQYFGPGTRLLVL.

This rearrangement joins TRBV18 to TRBJ2-7, with 7 nucleotides matching TRBD1. The V gene's germline CDR1 is KGHSH and CDR2 LQKENI. This CDR3 region has 17 residues. With V trimmed by 3 bases and J by 0 bases, 11 bases remained unmatched. The CDR3 here is CASSPLEIGQVSYEQYF. The CDR3 DNA reads as TGTGCCAGCTCACCGCTGGAGATAGGACAGGTCTCCTACGAGCAGTACTTC.

The chain couples TRBV5-8 to TRBJ1-5; 11 bases line up with TRBD1. The CDR3 runs 15 residues. V was pared by 4 bases and J by 4 bases, with 4 bases of the junction left unmatched. From germline, CDR1 is SGHTS and CDR2 YDEGEE. CDR3 bases: TGTGCCAGCAGCCAGGGACAGGGGGAGAATCAGCCCCAGCATTTT. This sequence encodes CASSQGQGENQPQHF.

CDR3 bases: TGTGCCAGCAGCTCACCCTTGGACAGGGGGCCCTACGAGCAGTACTTC. Protein sequence: CASSSPLDRGPYEQYF. The rearrangement links TRBV5-6 to TRBJ2-7; TRBD1 matches at 11 bases. The J segment lost 2 bases and the V segment lost 3 bases, leaving 7 bases of the junction unmatched. Per germline, CDR1 SGHDT and CDR2 YYEEEE. This CDR3 has 16 residues.

The chain joins TRBV2 to TRBJ2-2; 9 bases line up with TRBD1. J was trimmed by 1 base and V by 8 bases; bases with no gene match: 5. CDR3 size: 15 residues. Germline CDR1 SNHLY, CDR2 FYNNEI. The CDR3 coding sequence is TGTGCCAGCCCTAACAGGGGGCAGAACACCGGGGAGCTGTTTTTT. It translates to CASPNRGQNTGELFF.

The chain uses TRBV11-3 and TRBJ2-7; D is uncertain. V lost 3 bases and J lost 0, with 9 bases in between. The CDR3 runs 14 residues. Germline CDR1 reads SGHNT; CDR2 reads YENEEA. The CDR3: CASSFGRSSYEQYF. The CDR3, as DNA: TGTGCCAGCAGCTTCGGTAGGAGCTCCTACGAGCAGTACTTC.

The rearrangement links TRBV2 to TRBJ2-3, with 7 bases aligning to TRBD2. The V segment lost 8 bases and the J segment 4 bases; nucleotides outside the gene matches: 0. This CDR3 contains 11 residues. Germline V CDR1 and CDR2: SNHLY, FYNNEI. In DNA, the CDR3 is TGTGCCAGCCTAGCGGCAGATACGCAGTATTTT. This sequence encodes CASLAADTQYF.

This sequence joins TRBV29-1 and TRBJ2-3, with D maybe TRBD1 (5 bases). Germline assignment: CDR1 SQVTM and CDR2 ANQGSEA. V dropped 4 bases and J dropped 6 bases, with 14 bases sitting between them. The CDR3 has 13 residues. The CDR3 nucleotides read TGCAGCGTTGGTACAGGCAATGGCGATACGCAGTATTTT. The encoded protein is CSVGTGNGDTQYF.